This T cell receptor beta chain derives from a study of early T cells in non-severe SARS-CoV-2 infection. Study summary: Sequencing used unsorted whole-blood bulk RNA, so chains lack pairing. Study findings and constraints: VDJdb matching favored anti-spike CD8 responses, missing private and CD4 specificities.

The table lists this clonotype with a few counts. Its target is unknown. Separate cDNA molecules each had unique molecular identifiers attached to them. TCRdb passed the 5' RACE reads through MiXCR, listing each CDR3 protein once. The repertoire holds 80,000 to 100,000 distinct CDR3 sequences, with approximately 13% as singletons. V was clipped by 3 bases and J by 7 bases, with 7 bases between them. CDR3 length: 11 residues. Germline V gene lookup returns CDR1 GTSNPN and CDR2 SVGIG (reference sequence). J is TRBJ2-1 and V is TRBV30, with D possibly TRBD1 on 6 matching bases. Sequencing was done on a sample of whole blood. The sequence derives from an adult who was a healthcare worker with PCR-confirmed SARS-CoV-2 infection or an uninfected control (not recorded which). CDR3 in DNA: TGTGCCTGGAGCGGACAGAATGAGCAGTTCTTC. It is translated as CAWSGQNEQFF.